The clone carrying this TCR beta chain was picked up a small number of times. Its target is not known. This sample stems from a study of T cell repertoires in cytomegalovirus infection. For the study at large: CMV epitopes used comprised recently identified HLA-C-restricted ones and well-studied HLA-B-restricted ones. In public TCR beta signatures, there were indications of both CMV infection and matching HLA type.

Study results and caveats: Carriage of CMV together with the relevant HLA was identifiable through cumulative public TCR beta family frequency. The ex vivo response showed dominance by HLA-C-restricted CMV-specific TCR beta clonotypes.

This CDR3 spans 16 amino acids. V lost 5 bases, J lost 2 bases, and 4 bases stayed unmatched. Germline assignment: CDR1 SGHTA and CDR2 FQGNSA. One entry per CDR3 protein results from TCRdb running MiXCR on the reads. This table has 550,000 to 850,000 distinct CDR3 sequences, around a third appearing once. Specimen: cultured PBMCs, collected from culture after CMV antigen stimulation. The source of this sequence is a human donor in good health (CMV status not recorded). Some clones in this sample may be carry-over from other donors' samples. This chain uses TRBV7-2 with TRBJ2-7; TRBD2 agrees at 15 bases. For the CDR3, the DNA is TGTGCCAGCAGCCCCGGGACTAGCGGGAGGACCTACGAGCAGTACTTC. The encoded protein is CASSPGTSGRTYEQYF.